What follows are 8 T cell receptor beta chains derived from one specimen sequenced in a study of cytomegalovirus exposure and HLA in healthy donors. Use of 60 Vbeta and 13 Jbeta primers characterized the PCR. Data came from immunoSEQ multiplex PCR; TCRdb stores just in-frame clones and leaves some out. This table holds 60,000 or so clones, 60% to 80% found once. The sample was PBMCs. The receptors shown here come from a woman aged 40 to 50 in good health and CMV-seropositive.

This clone was observed a handful of times. The V and J genes are TRBV6-1 and TRBJ2-7; possible D gene TRBD2, 6 bases. The CDR3 is 11 residues long. V lost 8 bases and J 8 bases, leaving 13 bases between the germline ends. The germline V gene encodes CDR1 MNHNS and CDR2 SASEGT. The CDR3 is CASSLGGKQYF. The CDR3 region has the DNA TGTGCCAGCTCGTTGGGGGGTAAGCAGTACTTC.

This rearrangement joins TRBV6-5 to TRBJ1-3, with unresolved D. The CDR3 has 16 amino acids. CDR1 is MNHEY and CDR2 is SVGAGI in the germline V gene. The V and J ends lost 0 bases and 0 bases respectively, with 9 bases between them. This CDR3 reads CASSYSGTASGNTIYF. The CDR3, as DNA: TGTGCCAGCAGTTACTCGGGTACAGCCTCTGGAAACACCATATATTTT.

The chain couples TRBV21-1 to TRBJ2-1; TRBD1 is the table's D call and was not checked against the DNA. TRBV21-1 constitutes a pseudogene. The CDR3 totals 15 residues. CDR3 region: CASSKGRGLYNEQFF. CDR3 DNA: TGTGCCAGCAGCAAAGGCAGGGGGCTTTACAATGAGCAGTTCTTC.

The chain joins TRBV5-5 to TRBJ2-3; D may be TRBD2 (7 bases). Deletions cut 0 bases from V and 2 bases from J, with 13 bases between. CDR1 and CDR2 (germline): SGHKS, YYEKEE (reference sequence). CDR3 length equals 16 residues. This CDR3 reads CASSLGGGAVTDTQYF. CDR3 coding DNA: TGTGCCAGCAGCTTGGGAGGGGGGGCGGTCACAGATACGCAGTATTTT.

The chain carries TRBV7-2 and TRBJ1-2, with 8 bases aligning to TRBD1. Germline lookup yields CDR1 SGHTA and CDR2 FQGNSA. This CDR3 spans 15 amino acids. Trimming at V came to 5 bases and at J to 3 bases, leaving 8 bases not matched to a gene. This CDR3 reads CASSAYGQGDYGYTF. CDR3 nucleotides: TGTGCCAGCAGCGCATACGGACAGGGCGACTATGGCTACACCTTC. Complete variable domain (other parts from reference TRBV7-2 and TRBJ1-2): GAGVSQSPSNKVTEKGKDVELRCDPISGHTALYWYRQSLGQGLEFLIYFQGNSAPDKSGLPSDRFSAERTGGSVSTLTIQRTQQEDSAVYLCASSAYGQGDYGYTFGSGTRLTVV.

The chain couples TRBV7-6 to TRBJ1-1, with D tentatively TRBD1 (5 bases). The CDR3 extends over 13 amino acids. Germline CDR1 and CDR2: SGHVS and FNYEAQ. V shed 5 bases and J shed 4 bases, with 11 bases lying between them. In DNA form, the CDR3 reads TGTGCCAGCAGCCGGAGGGGTGGCACTGAAGCTTTCTTT. Translation: CASSRRGGTEAFF.

This chain links TRBV5-8 with TRBJ2-3; 8 bases align to TRBD2. This CDR3 has 17 amino acids. J gave up 4 bases and V 1 base, and 11 bases lay outside the gene matches. Germline V gene data show CDR1 as SGHTS and CDR2 as YDEGEE. CDR3 sequence: CASSLIERGPGADTQYF. CDR3 DNA sequence: TGTGCCAGCAGCTTGATAGAGCGGGGGCCGGGGGCAGATACGCAGTATTTT.

This chain links TRBV27 with TRBJ1-2; D is possibly TRBD1 (5 bases). V was clipped by 6 bases and J by 7 bases, with 15 bases between them. CDR1 is MNHEY, CDR2 SMNVEV, per germline (reference sequence). This CDR3 has 13 residues. The CDR3 sequence is CASRPGILRGYTF. The CDR3 nucleotides read TGTGCCAGCAGGCCAGGGATCCTGCGTGGCTACACCTTC.